This entry is about one T cell receptor beta chain. The sample is drawn from a study of Ad26.COV2.S vaccination and SARS-CoV-2 variants. Study details: Doses of Ad26.COV2.S were injected into muscle once or twice, 56 days apart.

Germline-derived CDR1 and CDR2 are MNHEY and SVGAGI. V lost 10 bases to trimming and J lost 10 bases; unmatched junction nucleotides: 15. The CDR3 is 14 residues long. As for treatment: around 19 received Ad26.COV2.S at low or high dose, single or two shots; roughly five received placebo; per-sample allocation not given. Sampling was performed 63 days after the first vaccine or placebo injection. TCRdb's copy holds only in-frame clones and misses some; the assay was immunoSEQ multiplex PCR. The sample shows roughly 300,000 clones, around 88% of them seen only once. Sequencing used peripheral blood, obtained in a trial of Ad26.COV2.S vaccine versus placebo. The chain joins TRBV6-5 to TRBJ2-1; 8 bases agree with TRBD2. The receptor was isolated from a person between 18 and 65 years old who received the Ad26.COV2.S COVID-19 vaccine or a placebo. The CDR3 spells CATAPGLGATEQFF. The CDR3 DNA sequence: TGTGCCACTGCCCCGGGACTAGGAGCAACCGAGCAGTTCTTC.